The 12 T cell receptor beta chains below were found in one sample sequenced in a study of OX40 agonist ivuxolimab in advanced cancers. Here immunoSEQ multiplex PCR was the method, and the copy in TCRdb shows in-frame clones only, minus some. The sample records about 140,000 clones, about 93% being singletons. This sample comprised CD4+ or CD8+ T cells sorted from blood, obtained in a trial of the OX40 agonist ivuxolimab. All receptors derive from an adult with an advanced solid tumor such as melanoma, head and neck, liver or kidney cancer.

The chain is built from TRBV5-1 and TRBJ2-5; the D call may be TRBD1 or TRBD2 (6 bases each). The CDR3 is made up of 17 amino acids. Trimming pared 4 bases from V and 4 bases from J, leaving 23 bases between. Germline V gene lookup returns CDR1 SGHRS and CDR2 YFSETQ. The CDR3 bases are TGCGCCAGCAGCCCGGGGGTCGGGGGCGCGGGTCGAGAGACCCAGTACTTC. Protein sequence: CASSPGVGGAGRETQYF.

The chain has TRBV28 and TRBJ1-3; D unclear. Trimming stripped 7 bases from V and 2 bases from J, with 15 bases between. The CDR3 extends over 15 amino acids. CDR1 is MDHEN, CDR2 SYDVKM, per germline. The CDR3 loop is CASTLAGLAGNTIYF. The CDR3 DNA reads TGTGCCAGCACCCTTGCGGGGTTAGCTGGAAACACCATATATTTT.

The gene calls are TRBV19 and TRBJ2-7; D unresolved. Germline CDR1 LNHDA, CDR2 SQIVND (reference sequence). This CDR3 contains 12 residues. V was cut by 6 bases and J by 6 bases, with 12 bases left in between. CDR3 DNA sequence: TGTGCCAGTAGCTTTAGGGCTTCCGAGCAGTACTTC. This sequence encodes CASSFRASEQYF.

J is TRBJ2-4 and V is TRBV10-3, with D perhaps matching TRBD1 (6 bases). V lost 0 bases to trimming and J lost 2 bases, with 17 bases between them. The CDR3 contains 18 residues. Germline CDR1 is ENHRY and CDR2 is SYGVKD. This CDR3 is CAISESGGHSFTKNIQYF. CDR3 nucleotides: TGTGCCATCAGTGAGTCTGGGGGCCACAGTTTCACCAAAAACATTCAGTACTTC.

CDR3 sequence reads: CATSRGGNEKLFF. The CDR3 nucleotides read TGTGCCACCAGCAGGGGGGGTAATGAAAAACTGTTTTTT. The chain is built from TRBV15 and TRBJ1-4; D is perhaps TRBD1 (5 bases). Trimming stripped 3 bases from V and 4 bases from J, with 6 bases between. This CDR3 comprises 13 residues. Germline V gene sequence: CDR1 LNHNV, CDR2 YYDKDF (reference sequence).

There are a few counts of this clone. The V gene is TRBV6-1, the J gene TRBJ2-7; no clear D gene. This CDR3 comprises 14 residues. V lost 4 bases and J 3 bases, leaving 13 bases between the germline ends. The germline V gene encodes CDR1 MNHNS and CDR2 SASEGT. The CDR3 bases are TGTGCCAGCAGTGGGGAAGGTCCGGACTACGAGCAGTACTTC. It yields the protein CASSGEGPDYEQYF.

The CDR3 protein is CASSYPPREAGPYEQYF. The CDR3 DNA is TGTGCCAGTAGTTATCCCCCTCGGGAGGCAGGACCCTACGAGCAGTACTTC. The gene calls are TRBV19 and TRBJ2-7; 7 bases match TRBD2. The CDR3 spans 17 residues. Germline CDR1 is LNHDA and CDR2 is SQIVND (reference sequence). The trim removed 5 bases at V and 2 bases at J, leaving 15 bases unmatched.

About this clone itself: One end of the junction fails to match germline, which may point to a read error. The chain couples TRBV5-4 to TRBJ2-7, with 7 bases matching TRBD2. CDR3 length equals 17 residues. The V gene's germline CDR1 is SGHNT and CDR2 YYREEE (reference sequence). Here the CDR3 reads CASSLYTSGIRDYEQYF. CDR3 DNA sequence: TGCGCCAGCAGCCTCTATACGAGCGGGATCAGGGACTACGAGCAGTACTTC.

The rearrangement links TRBV18 to TRBJ2-7; 13 positions agree with TRBD2. Trimming removed 0 bases from V and 6 bases from J; junction bases left unmatched: 8. This CDR3 region has 17 residues. The germline gives CDR1 KGHSH, CDR2 LQKENI. The CDR3 region has the DNA TGTGCCAGCTCACCACCGCAAAGACTAGCGGGGGGTGGCGAGCAGTACTTC. Protein: CASSPPQRLAGGGEQYF.

V usage is TRBV19 and J usage is TRBJ2-3; 9 positions agree with TRBD1. With 10 bases clipped from V and 4 bases from J, the junction kept 9 bases outside the gene matches. The CDR3 is 14 residues long. Per the germline V gene, CDR1 is LNHDA and CDR2 is SQIVND (reference sequence). The CDR3 loop is CATLDRGGADTQYF. Here the CDR3 DNA reads TGTGCCACTCTGGACAGGGGTGGGGCAGATACGCAGTATTTT.

The J gene is TRBJ2-1, the V gene TRBV6-4, with a possible D match to TRBD1 (6 bases). Trimming removed 3 bases from V and 9 bases from J, with 18 bases in between. Germline-derived CDR1 and CDR2 are MRHNA and SNTAGT. The CDR3 has 15 residues. This CDR3 reads CASSERTASRGEQFF. The CDR3, as DNA: TGTGCCAGCAGTGAAAGGACAGCAAGTCGGGGTGAGCAGTTCTTC.

The chain joins TRBV27 to TRBJ2-5; 8 nucleotides match TRBD2. The germline V gene encodes CDR1 MNHEY and CDR2 SMNVEV (reference sequence). The CDR3 contains 15 residues. With 3 bases clipped from V and 1 base from J, the junction kept 4 bases outside the gene matches. CDR3 bases: TGTGCCAGCAGTTTGACCCGGGGGGGCCAAGAGACCCAGTACTTC. This gives the protein CASSLTRGGQETQYF.